This T cell receptor (beta chain) was obtained from a study of Ad26.COV2.S vaccination and SARS-CoV-2 variants (dated by TCRdb to 2020 to 2023). About the investigation overall: Vaccine-arm donors were drawn from COV1001, a multicentre, randomized, double-blind, placebo-controlled phase I-IIa trial of Ad26.COV2.S in healthy adults. Dosing of Ad26.COV2.S was intramuscular, at either 5x10^10 or 1x10^11 viral particles, delivered as one shot or as two shots spaced 56 days apart. Sequencing of the TCRbeta repertoire served to evaluate the specificity and breadth of SARS-CoV-2-reactive T cell receptors following Ad26.COV2.S vaccination. The TCR-sequenced set comprised around 30 samples: some 20 Ad26.COV2.S vaccine recipients, 5 placebo recipients and 8 SARS-CoV-2 convalescent individuals. Trial participants were randomized into five groups of five: low-dose or high-dose Ad26.COV2.S given once or twice, or placebo on both occasions. Investigators did not know the trial group allocation while performing experiments and assessing outcomes.

The treatment or condition label, read with the paper, signifies: over 15 received Ad26.COV2.S at low or high dose, single or two shots; several received placebo; per-sample allocation not given. For vaccine and placebo recipients, the sequenced repertoires came from samples collected on day 63 after the first injection. In Cohort 1b, 20 to 25 adults aged 18-55 years were enrolled at a single site in Boston, USA, between 29 July and 7 August 2020. Ad26.COV2.S was a replication-incompetent adenovirus type 26 vector expressing a prefusion-stabilized SARS-CoV-2 spike protein from the original Wuhan strain. What the research found in general, with its limitations: Vaccine and placebo recipients had comparable non-spike TCR breadth, which fits with the vaccine containing only spike. Comparing responses between vaccine doses or regimens was not something the study was powered to do. Compared with placebo recipients, Ad26.COV2.S recipients showed higher spike-specific TCR breadth (P = 0.0014). The authors noted that total T cell responses may have been underestimated by the TCR breadth and depth analyses. After vaccination, spike-specific CD8+ and CD4+ T cell responses were reported to show substantial breadth.

Sequences SGHTA (CDR1) and FQGNSA (CDR2) are obtained from the germline V gene. The CDR3 starts with the cysteine, ends with the phenylalanine, and has 15 residues. The only DNA kept is the CDR3, 45 bases in frame from the first base. The junction carries 16 bases between V and J, which are trimmed by 4 bases and 6 bases respectively. Worth noting for this clone: Its antigen specificity is not known. Per-base quality was not reported, and no clone a single base away is much larger than it.

The immunoSEQ Assay was the method used to sequence TCRbeta CDR3 regions. After extraction, genomic DNA underwent amplification by bias-controlled multiplex PCR, followed by high-throughput sequencing. As for how the authors treated the data: Collapsing and filtering of sequences were performed to quantify the absolute abundance of each unique TCRbeta CDR3 region. Usable DNA was measured by amplifying reference genes present in all nucleated cells, and TCRbeta template counts were normalized to that usable DNA to estimate T cell fraction. Repertoire TCRs were annotated as SARS-CoV-2-specific when V gene, CDR3 amino acid sequence and J gene were exactly matched to a known reactive TCR set. The reference SARS-CoV-2 TCR set was obtained from MIRA and was filtered for enrichment in COVID-19-positive ImmuneCODE repertoires, whereby public or cross-reactive TCRs were removed. Drawing on the MIRA antigens, annotated TCRs were analysed further at the level of specific ORF or position within ORF. Breadth was defined as the number of annotated unique rearrangements divided by the total number of unique productive rearrangements, and depth was defined as the summed frequency of the annotated unique rearrangements. TCR breadth was compared between groups using two-sided Wilcoxon rank-sum tests. TCRdb holds this immuneACCESS table with in-frame rearrangements only. Some clones are missing; in checked studies, unresolved V genes explain under half, and the rest has no known cause. V, J and clone size were drawn from that table, and D and trimming were deduced from the DNA. The sample table holds some 410,000 clones, of which about 90% were seen once. About 1.7% of the sample is taken by the ten largest.

The specimen comprised peripheral blood, sampled in a trial of Ad26.COV2.S vaccine versus placebo. The sequence links TRBV7-2 to TRBJ2-1; tentative D gene TRBD1, with 6 bases matching. This sequence originates from a person aged 18 to 59 who received the Ad26.COV2.S COVID-19 vaccine or a placebo. The CDR3 in this case is CASSSEGMGANEQFF. The DNA reads TGTGCCAGCAGCTCAGAAGGGATGGGGGCCAATGAGCAGTTCTTC.